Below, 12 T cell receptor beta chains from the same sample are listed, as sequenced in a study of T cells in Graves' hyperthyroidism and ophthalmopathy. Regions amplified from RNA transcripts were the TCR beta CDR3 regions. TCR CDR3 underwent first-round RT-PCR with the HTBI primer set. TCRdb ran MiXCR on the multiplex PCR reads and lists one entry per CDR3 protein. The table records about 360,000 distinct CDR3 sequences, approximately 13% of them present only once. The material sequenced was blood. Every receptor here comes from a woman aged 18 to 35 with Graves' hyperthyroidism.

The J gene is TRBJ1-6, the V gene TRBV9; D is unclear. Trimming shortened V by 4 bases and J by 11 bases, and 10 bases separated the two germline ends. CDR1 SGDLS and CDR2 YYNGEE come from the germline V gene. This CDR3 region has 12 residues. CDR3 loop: CASSNPGAPLHF. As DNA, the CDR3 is TGTGCCAGCAGCAACCCAGGTGCACCCCTCCACTTT.

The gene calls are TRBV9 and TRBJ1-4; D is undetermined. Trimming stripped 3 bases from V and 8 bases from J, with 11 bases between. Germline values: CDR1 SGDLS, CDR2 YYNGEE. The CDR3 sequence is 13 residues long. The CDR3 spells CASSGGWNEKLFF. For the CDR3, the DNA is TGTGCCAGCAGCGGCGGGTGGAACGAAAAACTGTTTTTT.

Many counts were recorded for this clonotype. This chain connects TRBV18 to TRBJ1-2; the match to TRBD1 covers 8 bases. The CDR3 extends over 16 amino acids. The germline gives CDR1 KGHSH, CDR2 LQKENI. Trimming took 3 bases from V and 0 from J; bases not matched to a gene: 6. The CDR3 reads CASSPGGQGANYGYTF. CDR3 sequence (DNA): TGTGCCAGCTCACCTGGAGGACAGGGCGCTAACTATGGCTACACCTTC.

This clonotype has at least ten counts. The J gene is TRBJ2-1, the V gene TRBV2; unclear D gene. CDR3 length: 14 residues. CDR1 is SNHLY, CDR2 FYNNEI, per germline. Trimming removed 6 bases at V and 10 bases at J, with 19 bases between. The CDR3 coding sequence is TGTGCCAGCAGCGCATCCGAAGCCGGATGGGAGCAGTTCTTC. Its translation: CASSASEAGWEQFF.

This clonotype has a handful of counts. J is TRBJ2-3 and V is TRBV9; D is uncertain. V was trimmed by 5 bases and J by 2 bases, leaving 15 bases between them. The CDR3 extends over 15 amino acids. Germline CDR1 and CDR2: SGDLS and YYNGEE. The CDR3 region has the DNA TGTGCCAGCAGTTCCGACATCCTTCACACAGATACGCAGTATTTT. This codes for CASSSDILHTDTQYF.

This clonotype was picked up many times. CDR3: CASSLSGSYNEQFF. As DNA, the CDR3 is TGTGCCAGTAGCCTCTCAGGTTCCTACAATGAGCAGTTCTTC. The rearrangement joins TRBV19 to TRBJ2-1; D is unclear. Germline CDR1 is LNHDA and CDR2 is SQIVND (reference sequence). Trimming left V 6 bases short and J 1 base short, with 10 bases between. The CDR3 has 14 residues. The full variable domain, with the rest looked up from reference TRBV19 and TRBJ2-1, is DGGITQSPKYLFRKEGQNVTLSCEQNLNHDAMYWYRQDPGQGLRLIYYSQIVNDFQKGDIAEGYSVSREKKESFPLTVTSAQKNPTAFYLCASSLSGSYNEQFFGPGTRLTVL.

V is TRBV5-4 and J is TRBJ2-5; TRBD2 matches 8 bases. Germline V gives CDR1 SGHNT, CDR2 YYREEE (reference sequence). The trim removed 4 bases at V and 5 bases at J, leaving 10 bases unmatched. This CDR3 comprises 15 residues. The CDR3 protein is CASSPLAGTGETQYF. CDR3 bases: TGTGCCAGCAGCCCTTTAGCGGGGACCGGGGAGACCCAGTACTTC. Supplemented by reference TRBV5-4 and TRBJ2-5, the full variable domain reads ETGVTQSPTHLIKTRGQQVTLRCSSQSGHNTVSWYQQALGQGPQFIFQYYREEENGRGNFPPRFSGLQFPNYSSELNVNALELDDSALYLCASSPLAGTGETQYFGPGTRLLVL.

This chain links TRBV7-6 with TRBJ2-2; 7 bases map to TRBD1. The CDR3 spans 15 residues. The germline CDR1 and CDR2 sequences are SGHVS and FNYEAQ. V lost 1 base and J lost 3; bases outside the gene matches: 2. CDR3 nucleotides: TGTGCCAGCAGCTTAGTCGGGACAGACACCGGGGAGCTGTTTTTT. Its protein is CASSLVGTDTGELFF.

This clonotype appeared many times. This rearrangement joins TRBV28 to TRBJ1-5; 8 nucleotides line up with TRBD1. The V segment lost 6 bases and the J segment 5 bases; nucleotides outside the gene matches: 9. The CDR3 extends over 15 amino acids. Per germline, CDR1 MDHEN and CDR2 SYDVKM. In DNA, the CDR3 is TGTGCCAGCAGCCCTACGGGACAGGTCCATCAGCCCCAGCATTTT. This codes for CASSPTGQVHQPQHF.

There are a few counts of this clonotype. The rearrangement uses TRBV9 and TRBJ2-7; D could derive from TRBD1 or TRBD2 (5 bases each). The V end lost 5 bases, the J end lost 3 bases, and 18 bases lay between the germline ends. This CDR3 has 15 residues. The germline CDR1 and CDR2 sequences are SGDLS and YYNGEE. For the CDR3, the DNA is TGTGCCAGCAGTAAAGGGGAGAGACCCTACTACGAGCAGTACTTC. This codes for CASSKGERPYYEQYF.

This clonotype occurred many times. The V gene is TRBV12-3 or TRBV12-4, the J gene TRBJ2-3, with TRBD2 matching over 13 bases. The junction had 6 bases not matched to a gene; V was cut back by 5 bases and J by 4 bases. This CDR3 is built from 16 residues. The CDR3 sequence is CASSRLAGGRADTQYF. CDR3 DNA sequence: TGTGCCAGCAGTAGACTAGCGGGGGGTAGGGCAGATACGCAGTATTTT.

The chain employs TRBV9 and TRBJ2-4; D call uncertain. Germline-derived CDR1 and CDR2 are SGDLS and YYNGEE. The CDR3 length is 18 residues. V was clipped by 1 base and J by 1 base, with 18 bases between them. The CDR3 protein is CASSVRGRPQLAKNIQYF. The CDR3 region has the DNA TGTGCCAGCAGCGTACGCGGCCGACCCCAGCTCGCCAAAAACATTCAGTACTTC.